This T cell receptor beta chain comes out of a study of identical twins. Points from the study as a whole: For zero-insertion analyses, partial confounding could come from invariant MAIT and iNKT cells. Out-of-frame beta sequences exhibited a weaker degree of excess twin sharing.

V shed 7 bases and J shed 12 bases, with 23 bases lying between them. This CDR3 region has 14 residues. In germline, CDR1 is SGHDT, CDR2 YYEEEE. A universal primer binding site was introduced by template switching. The final cDNA contained unique molecular identifiers. In TCRdb, the 5' RACE reads were re-called with MiXCR into one record per CDR3 protein. The table lists about 690,000 distinct CDR3 sequences, over 5% of them singletons. In this sample, this clonotype turned up a few times. Its target is not known. Healthy Caucasian donors formed the entire cohort. This sequence joins TRBV5-6 and TRBJ2-1; weak D call: TRBD1 (6 bases). This receptor was identified in a young man in good health. The sequencing input was naive T cells sorted from blood. The CDR3 DNA follows: TGTGCCAGCGGCCGGGACACCAACGACGTATGGCAGTTCTTC. It encodes CASGRDTNDVWQFF.